This TCR beta chain was recorded in a study of cytomegalovirus exposure and HLA in healthy donors. Overall study context: Samples from HLA-typed donors yielded about 85 million unique TCRs in an early data release.

The PCR employed 60 Vbeta primers together with 13 Jbeta primers. Method: immunoSEQ multiplex PCR; TCRdb's copy keeps in-frame clones and lacks some. Of more than 85,000 clones listed, less than 90% are singletons. Trimming at V came to 5 bases and at J to 3 bases, leaving 7 bases not matched to a gene. Germline lookup yields CDR1 SGHVS and CDR2 FNYEAQ. The CDR3 contains 15 residues. In regard to this clone: Its antigen is unidentified.

Whole-study results and caveats: An analysis that came later showed most CMV-associated TCR beta chains appearing HLA-restricted. A later look showed TCR association rates differing by HLA locus, highest for DRB1 and lowest for HLA-C. TRBV6-2, TRBV6-3 and other indistinguishable V segments were excluded.

The TCR was taken from a man aged 35-49 years in good health and CMV-seronegative. This sequence joins TRBV7-6 and TRBJ2-7, with 10 bases aligning to TRBD1. Sequenced sample: PBMCs. The CDR3 sequence is CASSPTRDRGYEQYF. The CDR3 coding sequence is TGTGCCAGCAGCCCAACTCGGGACAGGGGCTACGAGCAGTACTTC.